This T cell receptor (beta chain) appears in the sequencing data of a study of T cell responses to AZD1222 COVID-19 vaccine. The data were produced by immunoSEQ multiplex PCR, yet TCRdb's version contains in-frame clones alone and is incomplete. The sample contains over 150,000 clones, 88% of which appear only once. The TCR sequence derives from an adult in good health. Source: peripheral blood, taken on day 0 of AZD1222 vaccination.

CDR3 sequence: CASSEVGYEQYF. CDR3 nucleotides: TGCGCCAGCTCGGAGGTGGGCTACGAGCAGTACTTC. The genes are TRBV5-1 and TRBJ2-7; D perhaps matches TRBD2 (5 bases). The germline CDR1 and CDR2 sequences are SGHRS and YFSETQ. The V end was cut by 7 bases, the J end by 3 bases, with 11 bases between. The CDR3 spans 12 residues.